This T cell receptor beta chain was sequenced in a study of T cell clonality in common variable immunodeficiency. The CDR3 consists of 16 residues. Trimming shortened V by 3 bases and J by 5 bases, and 19 bases separated the two germline ends. From germline, CDR1 is SGHVS and CDR2 FNYEAQ. Data came from immunoSEQ multiplex PCR; TCRdb stores just in-frame clones and leaves some out. In total the sample includes around 60,000 clones, none of them seen once. This clone was detected many times. Its target is unknown. The CDR3 end lies 3 residues beyond the end of the read and is filled in from the germline J gene. Most patients and controls had Caucasian heritage. Study-wide results and limits: CVID subjects shared fewer TCRbeta clones than healthy controls did.

The sequencing sample was made of peripheral blood mononuclear cells. The TCR originated in a person between 18 and 70 years old in good health. The chain joins TRBV7-6 to TRBJ1-1; TRBD1 might be the D (6 bases). This chain's CDR3 is CASSFPADTGTTEAFF. CDR3 bases read: TGTGCCAGCAGCTTCCCCGCAGATACAGGGACAACTGAA. Full variable domain (remainder filled in from reference TRBV7-6 and TRBJ1-1): GAGVSQSPRYKVTKRGQDVALRCDPISGHVSLYWYRQALGQGPEFLTYFNYEAQQDKSGLPNDRFSAERPEGSISTLTIQRTEQRDSAMYRCASSFPADTGTTEAFFGQGTRLTVV.